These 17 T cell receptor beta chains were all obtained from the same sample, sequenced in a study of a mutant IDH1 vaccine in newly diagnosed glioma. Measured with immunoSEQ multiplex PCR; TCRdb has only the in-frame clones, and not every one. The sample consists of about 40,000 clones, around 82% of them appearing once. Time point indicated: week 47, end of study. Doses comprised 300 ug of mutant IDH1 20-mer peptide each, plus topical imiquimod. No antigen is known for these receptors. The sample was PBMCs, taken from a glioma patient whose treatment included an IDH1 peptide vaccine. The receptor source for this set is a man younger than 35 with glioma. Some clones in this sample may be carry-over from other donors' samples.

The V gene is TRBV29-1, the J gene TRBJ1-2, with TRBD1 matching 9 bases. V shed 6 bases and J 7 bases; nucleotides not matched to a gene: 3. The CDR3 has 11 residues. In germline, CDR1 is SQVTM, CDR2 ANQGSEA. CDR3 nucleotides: TGCAGCGTCAGGACAGGGGTTGGCTACACCTTC. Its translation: CSVRTGVGYTF.

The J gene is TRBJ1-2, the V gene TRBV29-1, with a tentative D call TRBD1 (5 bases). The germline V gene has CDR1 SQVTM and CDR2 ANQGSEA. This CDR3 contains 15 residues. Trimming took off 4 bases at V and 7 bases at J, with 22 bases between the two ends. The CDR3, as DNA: TGCAGCGTTGGTCGGTCTGCGGAGACAGCATCTGGCTACACCTTC. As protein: CSVGRSAETASGYTF.

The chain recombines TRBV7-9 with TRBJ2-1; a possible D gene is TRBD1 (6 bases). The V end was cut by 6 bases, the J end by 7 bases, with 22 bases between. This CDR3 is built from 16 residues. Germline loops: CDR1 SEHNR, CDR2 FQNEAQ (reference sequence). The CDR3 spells CASSPVGAGRGNEQFF. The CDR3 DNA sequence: TGTGCCAGCAGTCCCGTAGGAGCAGGCAGGGGTAATGAGCAGTTCTTC.

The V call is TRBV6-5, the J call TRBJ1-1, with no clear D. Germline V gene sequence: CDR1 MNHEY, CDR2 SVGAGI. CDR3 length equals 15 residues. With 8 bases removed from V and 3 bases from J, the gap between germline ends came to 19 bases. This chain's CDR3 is CASLPGVKWDTEAFF. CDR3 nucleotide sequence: TGTGCCAGCCTCCCCGGGGTAAAATGGGACACTGAAGCTTTCTTT.

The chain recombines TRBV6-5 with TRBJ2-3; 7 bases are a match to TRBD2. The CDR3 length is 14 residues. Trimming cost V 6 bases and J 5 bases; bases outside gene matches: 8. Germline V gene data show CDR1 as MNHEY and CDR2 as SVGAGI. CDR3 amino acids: CASRGEGLVDTQYF. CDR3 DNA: TGTGCCAGCAGGGGGGAGGGCCTCGTAGATACGCAGTATTTT.

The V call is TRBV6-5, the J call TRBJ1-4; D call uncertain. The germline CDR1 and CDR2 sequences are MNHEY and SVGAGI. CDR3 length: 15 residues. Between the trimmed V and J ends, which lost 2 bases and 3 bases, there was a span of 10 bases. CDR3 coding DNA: TGTGCCAGCAGTTACGAAGGGCATTCTAATGAAAAACTGTTTTTT. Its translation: CASSYEGHSNEKLFF.

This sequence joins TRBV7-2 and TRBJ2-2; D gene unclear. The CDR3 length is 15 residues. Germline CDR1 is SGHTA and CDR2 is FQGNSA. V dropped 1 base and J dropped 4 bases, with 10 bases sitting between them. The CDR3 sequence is CASSLGLASTGELFF. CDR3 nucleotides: TGTGCCAGCAGCTTAGGCCTGGCGAGCACCGGGGAGCTGTTTTTT. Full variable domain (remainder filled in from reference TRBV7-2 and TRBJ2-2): GAGVSQSPSNKVTEKGKDVELRCDPISGHTALYWYRQSLGQGLEFLIYFQGNSAPDKSGLPSDRFSAERTGGSVSTLTIQRTQQEDSAVYLCASSLGLASTGELFFGEGSRLTVL.

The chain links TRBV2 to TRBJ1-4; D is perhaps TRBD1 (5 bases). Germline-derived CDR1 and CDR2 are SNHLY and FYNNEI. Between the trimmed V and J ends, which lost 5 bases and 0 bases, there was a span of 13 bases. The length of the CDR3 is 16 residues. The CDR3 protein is CASSPGHPATNEKLFF. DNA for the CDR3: TGTGCCAGCAGTCCCGGACACCCTGCAACTAATGAAAAACTGTTTTTT.

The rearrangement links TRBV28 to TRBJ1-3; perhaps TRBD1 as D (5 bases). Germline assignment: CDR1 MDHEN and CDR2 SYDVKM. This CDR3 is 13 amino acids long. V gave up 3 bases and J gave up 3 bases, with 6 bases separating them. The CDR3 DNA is TGTGCCAGCAGTTTCAGGGATGGAAACACCATATATTTT. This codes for CASSFRDGNTIYF.

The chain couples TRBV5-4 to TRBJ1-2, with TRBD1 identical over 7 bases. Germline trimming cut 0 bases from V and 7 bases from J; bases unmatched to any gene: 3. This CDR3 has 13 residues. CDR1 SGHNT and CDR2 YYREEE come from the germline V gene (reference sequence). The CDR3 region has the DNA TGTGCCAGCAGCTTGGAGACAGGGACTGGCTACACCTTC. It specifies CASSLETGTGYTF.

The CDR3 loop is CASSLAVAGRDYEQYF. In nucleotides, the CDR3 is TGTGCCAGCAGCCTAGCGGTAGCGGGACGGGACTACGAGCAGTACTTC. The rearrangement uses TRBV13 and TRBJ2-7; the match to TRBD2 covers 8 bases. This CDR3 contains 16 residues. CDR1 PRHDT and CDR2 FYEKMQ come from the germline V gene (reference sequence). With 5 bases clipped from V and 3 bases from J, the junction kept 12 bases outside the gene matches.

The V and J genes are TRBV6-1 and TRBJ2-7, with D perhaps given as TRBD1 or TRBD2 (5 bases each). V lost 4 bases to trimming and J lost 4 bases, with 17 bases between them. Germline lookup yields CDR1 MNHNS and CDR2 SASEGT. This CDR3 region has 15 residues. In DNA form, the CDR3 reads TGTGCCAGCAGTGCGGGACCAACGGCGGTTTACGAGCAGTACTTC. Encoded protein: CASSAGPTAVYEQYF.

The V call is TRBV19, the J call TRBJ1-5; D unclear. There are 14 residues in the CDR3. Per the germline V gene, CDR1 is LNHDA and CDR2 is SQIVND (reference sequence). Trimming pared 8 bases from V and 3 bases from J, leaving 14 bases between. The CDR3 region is CASRAIPNNQPQHF. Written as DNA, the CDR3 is TGTGCCAGTCGGGCGATCCCTAACAATCAGCCCCAGCATTTT.

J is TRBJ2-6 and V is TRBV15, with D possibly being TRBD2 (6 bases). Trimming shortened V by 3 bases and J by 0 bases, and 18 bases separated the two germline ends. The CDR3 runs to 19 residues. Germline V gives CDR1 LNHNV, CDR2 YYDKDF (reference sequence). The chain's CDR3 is CATSSDKPSSDSGANVLTF. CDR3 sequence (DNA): TGTGCCACCAGCAGTGATAAACCGTCTAGCGACTCTGGGGCCAACGTCCTGACTTTC.

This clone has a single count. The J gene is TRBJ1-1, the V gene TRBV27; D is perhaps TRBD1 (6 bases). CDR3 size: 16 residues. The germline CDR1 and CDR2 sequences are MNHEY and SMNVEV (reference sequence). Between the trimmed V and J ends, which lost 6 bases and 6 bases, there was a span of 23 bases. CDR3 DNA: TGTGCCAGCAGAACAACGGGGAAAGGGGCAGGGGCTGAAGCTTTCTTT. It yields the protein CASRTTGKGAGAEAFF.

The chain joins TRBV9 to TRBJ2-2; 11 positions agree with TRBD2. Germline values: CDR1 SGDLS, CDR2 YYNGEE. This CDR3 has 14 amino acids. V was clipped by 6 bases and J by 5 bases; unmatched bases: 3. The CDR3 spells CASNRLAGTGELFF. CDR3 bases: TGTGCCAGCAACCGACTAGCGGGGACCGGGGAGCTGTTTTTT. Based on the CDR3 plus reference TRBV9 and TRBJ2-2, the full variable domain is DSGVTQTPKHLITATGQRVTLRCSPRSGDLSVYWYQQSLDQGLQFLIQYYNGEERAKGNILERFSAQQFPDLHSELNLSSLELGDSALYFCASNRLAGTGELFFGEGSRLTVL.

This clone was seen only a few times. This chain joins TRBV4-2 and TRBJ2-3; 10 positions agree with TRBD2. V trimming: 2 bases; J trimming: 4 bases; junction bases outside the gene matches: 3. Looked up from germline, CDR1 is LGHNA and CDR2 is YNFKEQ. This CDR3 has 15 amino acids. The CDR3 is CASSQSGGAPDTQYF. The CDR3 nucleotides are TGTGCCAGCAGCCAAAGCGGGGGGGCCCCAGATACGCAGTATTTT.